The 32 T cell receptor beta chains reported below all come from one sample, sequenced in a study of blood T cell repertoires in COVID-19. Measured with immunoSEQ multiplex PCR; TCRdb has only the in-frame clones, and not every one. The data show 400,000 or so clones, around 87% seen once. Sequencing was performed on PBMCs or T cells enriched from blood (not recorded which). Source of these receptors: a man aged 35-49 years in a cohort exposed to, infected with or recovered from COVID-19 (not recorded which).

This chain joins TRBV25-1 and TRBJ1-6; possibly TRBD1 for D (6 bases). Trimming removed 5 bases from V and 5 bases from J, with 10 bases in between. The germline V gene has CDR1 MGHDK and CDR2 SYGVNS. CDR3 length: 14 residues. CDR3 sequence: CASSPGQNNSPLHF. DNA of the CDR3: TGTGCCAGCAGTCCCGGACAGAATAATTCACCCCTCCACTTT.

The J gene is TRBJ2-7, the V gene TRBV4-1; 8 bases line up with TRBD1. This CDR3 has 15 residues. V dropped 0 bases and J dropped 3; count of bases not matched to a gene: 4. Germline CDR1 MGHRA, CDR2 YSYEKL. The chain's CDR3 is CASSQDHRGYYEQYF. The CDR3 coding sequence is TGCGCCAGCAGCCAAGATCACAGGGGGTACTACGAGCAGTACTTC.

The chain is built from TRBV14 and TRBJ2-1, with 13 bases identical to TRBD2. Germline V gives CDR1 SGHDN, CDR2 FVKESK. This CDR3 contains 18 residues. After removal of 3 bases from V and 7 bases from J, the junction contained 12 bases not matched to a gene. CDR3 sequence reads: CASSQATSGRVRINEQFF. The CDR3 coding sequence is TGTGCCAGCAGCCAGGCTACTAGCGGGAGGGTCCGGATTAATGAGCAGTTCTTC.

The chain combines TRBV27 with TRBJ1-5; D possibly corresponds to TRBD1 (5 bases). The CDR3 length is 15 residues. The V gene's germline CDR1 is MNHEY and CDR2 SMNVEV (reference sequence). Trimming left V 5 bases short and J 0 bases short, with 11 bases between. The chain's CDR3 is CASSRQPNSNQPQHF. In DNA, the CDR3 is TGTGCCAGCAGTCGACAGCCTAATAGCAATCAGCCCCAGCATTTT.

The V gene is TRBV4-2, the J gene TRBJ1-1, with 8 bases matching TRBD1. The CDR3 is 15 residues long. The V gene end was trimmed by 0 bases and the J gene end by 4 bases; junction bases not matched to a gene: 4. Germline CDR1 is LGHNA and CDR2 is YNFKEQ. CDR3 coding DNA: TGTGCCAGCAGCCAAGATGGAGACAGGGGCACTGAAGCTTTCTTT. It translates to CASSQDGDRGTEAFF.

The CDR3 protein is CASQTGDLSNEKLFF. The CDR3, as DNA: TGTGCCAGCCAAACAGGGGACTTATCAAATGAAAAACTGTTTTTT. The rearrangement links TRBV6-5 to TRBJ1-4; 7 nucleotides align to TRBD1. This CDR3 comprises 15 residues. Per the germline V gene, CDR1 is MNHEY and CDR2 is SVGAGI. V was clipped by 8 bases and J by 5 bases; unmatched bases: 11.

The chain combines TRBV7-2 with TRBJ1-5; 7 bases agree with TRBD1. The CDR3 contains 13 residues. Germline CDR1 and CDR2: SGHTA and FQGNSA. The V and J ends lost 1 base and 9 bases, in that order; junction bases with no gene match: 3. The CDR3 sequence: CASSLGQGRPQHF. The CDR3 DNA is TGTGCCAGCAGCTTAGGACAGGGTCGGCCCCAGCATTTT.

The genes are TRBV19 and TRBJ1-5, with TRBD1 identical over 9 bases. V shed 4 bases and J 6 bases; nucleotides not matched to a gene: 7. Germline V CDR1 and CDR2: LNHDA, SQIVND (reference sequence). The length of the CDR3 is 15 residues. The CDR3 sequence is CASSTGTGSSQPQHF. The CDR3 nucleotides are TGTGCCAGTAGTACCGGGACAGGGAGTTCTCAGCCCCAGCATTTT.

The chain carries TRBV3-1 (or the pseudogene TRBV3-2) and TRBJ2-4, with D perhaps TRBD1 (6 bases). The CDR3 is made up of 15 amino acids. Germline loops: CDR1 LGHDT, CDR2 YNNKEL (reference sequence). V lost 5 bases and J lost 7, with 18 bases in between. The CDR3 DNA is TGTGCCAGCAGCAAGCTTGGGGGCAGGCGGAACATTCAGTACTTC. This sequence encodes CASSKLGGRRNIQYF.

This chain joins TRBV30 and TRBJ1-4; D is perhaps TRBD1 (5 bases). V shed 5 bases and J shed 8 bases, with 15 bases lying between them. The germline V gene has CDR1 GTSNPN and CDR2 SVGIG (reference sequence). There are 13 residues in the CDR3. Here the CDR3 reads CAWDRNGGEKLFF. The CDR3 DNA follows: TGTGCCTGGGACAGAAACGGGGGGGAAAAACTGTTTTTT.

The chain joins TRBV28 to TRBJ2-5; D gene uncertain. This CDR3 comprises 14 residues. Germline values: CDR1 MDHEN, CDR2 SYDVKM. V dropped 1 base and J dropped 5 bases, with 11 bases sitting between them. CDR3 residues: CASSLSRRRETQYF. The CDR3 nucleotides read TGTGCCAGCAGTTTATCTCGGAGACGGGAGACCCAGTACTTC.

The chain is built from TRBV18 and TRBJ1-6, with TRBD1 matching over 9 bases. Germline CDR1 is KGHSH and CDR2 is LQKENI. This CDR3 has 15 residues. V was pared by 5 bases and J by 4 bases, with 3 bases of the junction left unmatched. For the CDR3, the DNA is TGTGCCAGCTCATCCGGGACAGGGTATAATTCACCCCTCCACTTT. This translates into CASSSGTGYNSPLHF.

The gene calls are TRBV3-1 (or the pseudogene TRBV3-2) and TRBJ2-7; 7 bases agree with TRBD2. Per germline, CDR1 LGHDT and CDR2 YNNKEL (reference sequence). The CDR3 is 17 residues long. V was clipped by 1 base and J by 0 bases; unmatched bases: 9. The CDR3 sequence is CASSQAVGGRGSYEQYF. The DNA for the CDR3 is TGTGCCAGCAGCCAAGCGGTAGGAGGGAGGGGCTCCTACGAGCAGTACTTC.

This chain links TRBV18 with TRBJ2-1; 8 positions agree with TRBD1. Germline V gene data show CDR1 as KGHSH and CDR2 as LQKENI. This CDR3 has 17 amino acids. Trimming cost V 5 bases and J 0 bases; bases outside gene matches: 9. The CDR3 loop is CASSTLYRGSSYNEQFF. DNA for the CDR3: TGTGCCAGCTCAACTCTTTACAGGGGGAGCTCCTACAATGAGCAGTTCTTC. The entire variable domain, with the rest obtained from reference TRBV18 and TRBJ2-1, is as follows: NAGVMQNPRHLVRRRGQEARLRCSPMKGHSHVYWYRQLPEEGLKFMVYLQKENIIDESGMPKERFSAEFPKEGPSILRIQQVVRGDSAAYFCASSTLYRGSSYNEQFFGPGTRLTVL.

The CDR3 bases are TGTGCCAGCAGTTTATGGGGGACTAGCGGAACAGATACGCAGTATTTT. The encoded protein is CASSLWGTSGTDTQYF. The V call is TRBV28, the J call TRBJ2-3; 11 bases agree with TRBD2. After removal of 0 bases from V and 3 bases from J, the junction contained 2 bases not matched to a gene. The germline V gene encodes CDR1 MDHEN and CDR2 SYDVKM. The CDR3 runs to 16 residues.

The chain uses TRBV19 and TRBJ1-1; D unclear. There are 12 residues in the CDR3. Trimming removed 6 bases from V and 10 bases from J, with 15 bases in between. The germline V gene has CDR1 LNHDA and CDR2 SQIVND (reference sequence). The CDR3 coding sequence is TGTGCCAGTAGAGAAGACACCGCCCCAGCTTTCTTT. This gives the protein CASREDTAPAFF.

The chain recombines TRBV6-5 with TRBJ1-5; 7 bases agree with TRBD1. Germline trimming cut 5 bases from V and 6 bases from J; bases unmatched to any gene: 10. The CDR3 extends over 15 amino acids. Germline loops: CDR1 MNHEY, CDR2 SVGAGI. The CDR3 DNA sequence: TGTGCCAGCAGTCAATCGACAGGGAGCTTTCAGCCCCAGCATTTT. Its translation is CASSQSTGSFQPQHF.

The CDR3 is CASSQEGGRTDTQYF. The CDR3 nucleotides are TGTGCCAGCAGCCAAGAGGGGGGTAGGACAGATACGCAGTATTTT. V usage is TRBV3-1 (or the pseudogene TRBV3-2) and J usage is TRBJ2-3; D is perhaps TRBD2 (6 bases). The CDR3 sequence is 15 residues long. V gave up 0 bases and J gave up 3 bases, with 10 bases separating them. The germline V gene encodes CDR1 LGHDT and CDR2 YNNKEL (reference sequence).

This chain connects TRBV28 to TRBJ1-2, with TRBD1 matching over 11 bases. Germline CDR1 and CDR2: MDHEN and SYDVKM. With 7 bases clipped from V and 6 bases from J, the junction kept 4 bases outside the gene matches. The CDR3 spans 13 residues. CDR3 region: CASTGQGANGYTF. CDR3 nucleotides: TGTGCCAGCACCGGACAGGGGGCGAATGGCTACACCTTC.

The J gene is TRBJ2-6, the V gene TRBV7-9; 7 nucleotides match TRBD2. The ends lost 2 bases at V and 2 bases at J; junction bases unmatched: 6. This CDR3 has 17 amino acids. Per the germline V gene, CDR1 is SEHNR and CDR2 is FQNEAQ (reference sequence). DNA of the CDR3: TGTGCCAGCAGCTTACTCTCGGGGGGTGCTGGGGCCAACGTCCTGACTTTC. This translates into CASSLLSGGAGANVLTF.

This chain links TRBV7-3 with TRBJ1-1, with 8 bases aligning to TRBD1. CDR3 length equals 13 residues. V trimming: 5 bases; J trimming: 10 bases; junction bases outside the gene matches: 9. The V gene's germline CDR1 is SGHTA and CDR2 FQGTGA. In nucleotides, the CDR3 is TGTGCCAGCAGCGCTGACAGGGGACGCGTAGCTTTCTTT. Translating it yields CASSADRGRVAFF.

The rearrangement joins TRBV12-3 or TRBV12-4 to TRBJ1-2; TRBD1 matches at 11 bases. There are 12 residues in the CDR3. The ends lost 6 bases at V and 7 bases at J; junction bases unmatched: 1. CDR3 region: CASRGTGGGYTF. The CDR3 DNA reads as TGTGCCAGCAGAGGGACAGGGGGTGGCTACACCTTC.

The genes are TRBV28 and TRBJ2-1, with 13 bases matching TRBD2. The length of the CDR3 is 12 residues. Germline V gene lookup returns CDR1 MDHEN and CDR2 SYDVKM. CDR3 loop: CGTSGRVDEQFF. CDR3 in DNA: TGTGGCACTAGCGGGAGGGTCGATGAGCAGTTCTTC.

The genes are TRBV13 and TRBJ2-1; 7 nucleotides agree with TRBD1. The length of the CDR3 is 15 residues. Germline CDR1 reads PRHDT; CDR2 reads FYEKMQ (reference sequence). V dropped 0 bases and J dropped 2; count of bases not matched to a gene: 1. In nucleotides, the CDR3 is TGTGCCAGCAGCTTAGGGCAGGGGGCCTACAATGAGCAGTTCTTC. It translates to CASSLGQGAYNEQFF.

This rearrangement joins TRBV5-4 to TRBJ2-7; 13 bases agree with TRBD2. The germline gives CDR1 SGHNT, CDR2 YYREEE (reference sequence). The CDR3 is 16 residues long. Trimming cost V 0 bases and J 6 bases; bases outside gene matches: 6. In DNA form, the CDR3 reads TGTGCCAGCAGCTTGGCGGGACTAGCGGGAAAAGGCGAGCAGTACTTC. Translated: CASSLAGLAGKGEQYF.

The chain couples TRBV10-3 to TRBJ1-5; the D gene is possibly TRBD1 (5 bases). CDR3 length: 14 amino acids. From germline, CDR1 is ENHRY and CDR2 SYGVKD. The V end lost 4 bases, the J end lost 7 bases, and 14 bases lay between the germline ends. Here the CDR3 DNA reads TGTGCCATCAGTGCCGGGGCGCGGGAACAGCCCCAGCATTTT. It codes for CAISAGAREQPQHF.

This clone was observed once. The chain uses TRBV2 and TRBJ2-6; no clear D. Trimming removed 2 bases from V and 2 bases from J, with 10 bases in between. The CDR3 sequence is 16 residues long. Germline V CDR1 and CDR2: SNHLY, FYNNEI. The CDR3: CASSETSAPGANVLTF. CDR3 nucleotides: TGTGCCAGCAGTGAAACGAGCGCCCCTGGGGCCAACGTCCTGACTTTC.

The J gene is TRBJ2-1, the V gene TRBV10-3; 8 bases match TRBD1. The CDR3 spans 12 residues. Germline V lookup: CDR1 ENHRY, CDR2 SYGVKD. V gave up 6 bases and J gave up 8 bases; unmatched junction bases: 3. CDR3 sequence (DNA): TGTGCCATCAGCCAGGGGGCCTATGAGCAGTTCTTC. Translation: CAISQGAYEQFF.

The V gene is TRBV19, the J gene TRBJ1-1, with TRBD1 matching 8 bases. Germline V gene data show CDR1 as LNHDA and CDR2 as SQIVND (reference sequence). V gave up 9 bases and J gave up 1 base; unmatched junction bases: 10. The CDR3 consists of 15 residues. The CDR3 DNA is TGTGCCAGCCTAGGACAGGGTCTTGGGAACACTGAAGCTTTCTTT. Amino acid sequence: CASLGQGLGNTEAFF. Full variable domain (missing parts from reference TRBV19 and TRBJ1-1): DGGITQSPKYLFRKEGQNVTLSCEQNLNHDAMYWYRQDPGQGLRLIYYSQIVNDFQKGDIAEGYSVSREKKESFPLTVTSAQKNPTAFYLCASLGQGLGNTEAFFGQGTRLTVV.

The rearrangement joins TRBV6-1 to TRBJ2-3, with TRBD1 identical over 7 bases. The ends lost 1 base at V and 2 bases at J; junction bases unmatched: 6. CDR1 and CDR2 (germline): MNHNS, SASEGT. This CDR3 is built from 16 residues. The CDR3 DNA reads TGTGCCAGCAGTGAAGTCCCACAGGGGACCACAGATACGCAGTATTTT. Translated, it gives CASSEVPQGTTDTQYF.

This chain connects TRBV6-5 to TRBJ1-3, with TRBD1 matching over 7 bases. Germline lookup yields CDR1 MNHEY and CDR2 SVGAGI. This CDR3 region has 15 residues. With V trimmed by 6 bases and J by 3 bases, 8 bases remained unmatched. CDR3 in DNA: TGTGCCAGCAGCCGACAGGGAGTAGATGGAAACACCATATATTTT. Its protein product is CASSRQGVDGNTIYF.

The chain joins TRBV19 to TRBJ1-5; D might be TRBD1 (6 bases). The CDR3 is 16 amino acids. V lost 5 bases and J lost 7, with 21 bases in between. CDR1 is LNHDA and CDR2 is SQIVND in the germline V gene (reference sequence). CDR3 nucleotides: TGTGCCAGTAGTGGTGGGGGCAGGGGATCGGGGCAGCCCCAGCATTTT. This gives the protein CASSGGGRGSGQPQHF.